Reported below is one T cell receptor (beta chain). The data are from a study of shared clonotypes between healthy human individuals. Germline V lookup: CDR1 SGHVS, CDR2 FQNEAQ. With V trimmed by 5 bases and J by 8 bases, 10 bases remained unmatched. The CDR3 is 15 residues long. Per the original data handling: ImmunoSEQ supplied junction-only sequences lacking quality scores, so filtering was different. Clones were sequenced by immunoSEQ multiplex PCR, and TCRdb holds only the in-frame ones, with some missing. V and J calls plus clone size are reproduced from that table; the DNA served to infer D and trimming. Among about 1 million clones listed, around 82% were seen once.

The V call is TRBV7-8, the J call TRBJ2-3; the match to TRBD2 covers 10 bases. Sequenced input: memory CD4+ T cells from PBMCs. Subset given: CD45RA-negative fraction. The sequence was collected from a man aged 18 to 35 in good health. Some clones in this sample may be carry-over from other donors' samples. CDR3 sequence reads: CASSPLGAGGGTQYF. CDR3 nucleotide sequence: TGTGCCAGCAGCCCCCTCGGAGCGGGGGGGGGTACGCAGTATTTT.